This T cell receptor (beta chain) was profiled in a study of shared clonotypes between healthy human individuals. Study-wide findings and caveats: Clonotype sharing across a few donors was observed for about 5.5% of naive CD4 clonotypes.

Profiling relied on immunoSEQ multiplex PCR, and the TCRdb table lists in-frame clones only, not all of them. The sample contains about 1.1 million clones, around 77% of which appear only once. In this sample, this clone turned up once. What it binds is not known. V was pared by 1 base and J by 6 bases, with 15 bases between. This CDR3 has 15 amino acids. CDR1 MNHEY and CDR2 SMNVEV come from the germline V gene (reference sequence). The rearrangement joins TRBV27 to TRBJ1-1; tentatively, D is TRBD1 (6 bases). Sequencing used memory CD4+ T cells from PBMCs. This sample's subset: CD45RA-negative fraction. The sequence came from a man between 18 and 35 years old in good health. Some clones in this sample may be carry-over from other donors' samples. This chain's CDR3 is CASSLYGGRKAEAFF. The CDR3 DNA follows: TGTGCCAGCAGTTTATATGGGGGGCGAAAGGCTGAAGCTTTCTTT.